This is a list of T cell receptor beta chains from one sample in a study of CD8+ T cells in alopecia areata. The data were produced by immunoSEQ multiplex PCR, yet TCRdb's version contains in-frame clones alone and is incomplete. The sample has hundreds of thousands of clones, over 60% seen once; the top ten hold about 1.2%. Material: CD4+ T cells sorted from blood, obtained around week 42, from a patient treated with tofacitinib. These receptors all stem from a human donor with alopecia areata. CDR3s include the opening cysteine and the closing phenylalanine or tryptophan. D genes are given only for firm matches. Clone size appears in some rows only: once, few, many, or a class for an expanded clone.

D	size	V	J	CDR3	DNA
NA	NA	TRBV4-1	TRBJ2-1	CASSQETVVGQFF	TGCGCCAGCAGCCAAGAAACGGTCGTTGGTCAGTTCTTC
NA	NA	TRBV5-6	TRBJ2-5	CASSLPRGQETQYF	TGTGCCAGCAGCTTACCTAGGGGTCAAGAGACCCAGTACTTC
NA	NA	TRBV30	TRBJ1-1	CAWKSNTEAFF	TGTGCCTGGAAATCTAACACTGAAGCTTTCTTT
NA	NA	TRBV5-1	TRBJ2-1	CASSLRPLNEQFF	TGCGCCAGCAGCTTGCGACCGCTCAATGAGCAGTTCTTC
TRBD1	NA	TRBV7-9	TRBJ1-2	CASNKQDRGHHGYTF	TGTGCCAGCAACAAACAGGACAGGGGGCATCATGGCTACACCTTC
NA	NA	TRBV30	TRBJ2-5	CAWSQGSETQYF	TGTGCCTGGAGTCAAGGTTCGGAGACCCAGTACTTC
TRBD1	NA	TRBV29-1	TRBJ1-1	CSVSQGLGTEAFF	TGCAGCGTTTCACAGGGGCTAGGCACTGAAGCTTTCTTT
TRBD1	few	TRBV7-9	TRBJ1-1	CASSTGTGVRNTEAFF	TGTGCCAGCAGTACCGGGACAGGGGTCAGAAACACTGAAGCTTTCTTT
TRBD2	NA	TRBV7-3	TRBJ2-5	CASSLNSGVQETQYF	TGTGCCAGCAGCTTAAACAGCGGGGTCCAAGAGACCCAGTACTTC
TRBD1	NA	TRBV29-1	TRBJ2-1	CSVENGTDYNWSNEQFF	TGCAGCGTTGAAAACGGGACAGATTACAACTGGTCCAATGAGCAGTTCTTC
NA	NA	TRBV18	TRBJ1-6	CASSPIGGLNSPLHF	TGTGCCAGCTCACCAATTGGGGGTTTGAATTCACCCCTCCACTTT
TRBD1	NA	TRBV5-1	TRBJ1-1	CASSLTGTGYTEAFF	TGCGCCAGCAGCTTAACCGGGACAGGGTACACTGAAGCTTTCTTT
NA	NA	TRBV27	TRBJ2-5	CASMRLSEEETQYF	TGTGCCAGCATGAGACTTAGCGAGGAAGAGACCCAGTACTTC
TRBD2	NA	TRBV11-1	TRBJ2-1	CASSSLERRGVDEQFF	TGTGCCAGCAGCTCCCTTGAACGTCGGGGGGTGGATGAGCAGTTCTTC
NA	NA	TRBV29-1	TRBJ2-2	CSVERTVGELFF	TGCAGCGTTGAACGGACAGTCGGGGAGCTGTTTTTT
TRBD1	NA	TRBV7-9	TRBJ2-7	CASSLETGGHYEQYF	TGTGCCAGCAGCTTAGAGACAGGGGGCCACTACGAGCAGTACTTC
NA	NA	TRBV6-5	TRBJ1-4	CASSYGGTNEKLFF	TGTGCCAGCAGTTACGGGGGAACTAATGAAAAACTGTTTTTT
TRBD2	NA	TRBV27	TRBJ2-7	CASSSRLAGGPASYEQYF	TGTGCCAGCAGTTCTCGACTAGCGGGGGGCCCAGCCTCCTACGAGCAGTACTTC
NA	NA	TRBV30	TRBJ1-4	CAWADGWNEKLFF	TGTGCCTGGGCAGACGGATGGAATGAAAAACTGTTTTTT
TRBD1	few	TRBV29-1	TRBJ1-4	CSARQGSTNEKLFF	TGCAGCGCTCGACAGGGGTCAACTAATGAAAAACTGTTTTTT
NA	NA	TRBV25-1	TRBJ1-3	CASSQTGVSGNTIYF	TGTGCCAGCAGTCAAACTGGGGTCTCTGGAAACACCATATATTTT
NA	NA	TRBV29-1	TRBJ1-1	CSVGRLNTEAFF	TGCAGCGTCGGAAGGTTAAACACTGAAGCTTTCTTT
NA	NA	TRBV30	TRBJ2-3	CAWRHRASTDTQYF	TGTGCCTGGAGGCACAGGGCCAGCACAGATACGCAGTATTTT
NA	NA	TRBV15	TRBJ1-6	CATSTPGGHSPLHF	TGTGCCACCAGCACACCGGGGGGACATTCACCCCTCCACTTT
NA	NA	TRBV19	TRBJ1-5	CASSIRGSYSNQPQHF	TGTGCCAGTAGTATCCGGGGGTCTTATAGCAATCAGCCCCAGCATTTT
NA	NA	TRBV4-3	TRBJ2-1	CASSQPGTHEQFF	TGCGCCAGCAGCCAACCCGGGACGCATGAGCAGTTCTTC
NA	NA	TRBV10-3	TRBJ2-5	CATQGGGETQYF	TGTGCCACCCAGGGGGGGGGAGAGACCCAGTACTTC
NA	few	TRBV6-5	TRBJ1-1	CASSDTMNTEAFF	TGTGCCAGCAGTGACACCATGAACACTGAAGCTTTCTTT